This T cell receptor beta chain was identified during a study of OX40 agonist ivuxolimab in advanced cancers. The CDR3 is 12 residues long. In germline, CDR1 is SGHRS, CDR2 YFSETQ. Trimming removed 4 bases from V and 4 bases from J, with 5 bases in between. Clones were sequenced by immunoSEQ multiplex PCR, and TCRdb holds only the in-frame ones, with some missing. This table has about 66,000 clones, over 75% appearing once. The receptor's source is an adult with an advanced solid tumor such as melanoma, head and neck, liver or kidney cancer. The specimen comprised CD4+ or CD8+ T cells sorted from blood, sampled in a trial of the OX40 agonist ivuxolimab. The chain combines TRBV5-1 with TRBJ2-2; TRBD1 might be the D (5 bases). CDR3 residues: CASSTGTGELFF. The CDR3 DNA sequence: TGCGCCAGCAGCACAGGCACCGGGGAGCTGTTTTTT. Looking up the rest from reference TRBV5-1 and TRBJ2-2 gives the full variable domain: KAGVTQTPRYLIKTRGQQVTLSCSPISGHRSVSWYQQTPGQGLQFLFEYFSETQRNKGNFPGRFSGRQFSNSRSEMNVSTLELGDSALYLCASSTGTGELFFGEGSRLTVL.